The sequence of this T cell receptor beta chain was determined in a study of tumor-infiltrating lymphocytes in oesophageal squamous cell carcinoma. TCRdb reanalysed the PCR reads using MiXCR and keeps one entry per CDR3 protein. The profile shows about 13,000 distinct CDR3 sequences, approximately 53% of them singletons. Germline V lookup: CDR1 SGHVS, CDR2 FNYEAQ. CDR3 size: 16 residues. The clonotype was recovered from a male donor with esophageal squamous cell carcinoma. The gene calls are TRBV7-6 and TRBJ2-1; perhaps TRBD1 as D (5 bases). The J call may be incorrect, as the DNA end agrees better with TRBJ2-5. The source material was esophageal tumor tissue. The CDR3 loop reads CASSLEPGRNQETQYF. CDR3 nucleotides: TGTGCCAGCAGCTTAGAGCCAGGGCGTAACCAAGAGACCCAGTACTTC.